The 3 T cell receptor beta chains below all came from one sample that was sequenced in a study of cytomegalovirus exposure and HLA in healthy donors (dated by TCRdb to the late 2010s). Library preparation employed the immunoSEQ multiplex PCR assay. For the multiplex PCR, a mixture combining 60 forward primers for TCR Vbeta segments and 13 reverse primers for TCR Jbeta segments was used. TCRdb obtained this table from immuneACCESS and retained in-frame rearrangements with V and J assigned. These tables miss some clones; where compared with another copy, unresolved V genes account for less than half of the shortfall, and the remainder is unexplained. The sample data list 100,000 to 140,000 clones, and roughly 82% of these were observed just once. Of the sample, under 5% falls within the top ten clones. Sequenced input: PBMCs. The receptors were gathered from a male donor in good health and CMV-seronegative.

V gene TRBV27 combines with J gene TRBJ2-1, with D possibly TRBD2 on 5 matching bases. This CDR3 has 17 residues. V lost 5 bases and J 0 bases, leaving 17 bases between the germline ends. Germline CDR1 is MNHEY and CDR2 is SMNVEV (reference sequence). In DNA form, the CDR3 reads TGTGCCAGCAGTGACCCTACGGGGTTGAGCTCCTACAATGAGCAGTTCTTC. It specifies CASSDPTGLSSYNEQFF.

J is TRBJ1-1 and V is TRBV28; maybe TRBD1 (5 bases). CDR1 and CDR2 (germline): MDHEN, SYDVKM. Trimming cost V 4 bases and J 3 bases, with 9 bases left between them. CDR3 size: 13 residues. The CDR3 DNA is TGTGCCAGCAGTTCCCGGGGGTACACTGAAGCTTTCTTT. Translated: CASSSRGYTEAFF.

V usage is TRBV5-6 and J usage is TRBJ2-2; TRBD2 aligns across 7 bases. The CDR3 runs to 15 residues. Germline-derived CDR1 and CDR2 are SGHDT and YYEEEE. Trimming removed 0 bases from V and 4 bases from J; junction bases left unmatched: 3. The CDR3 sequence: CASSLDPGGTGELFF. CDR3 coding DNA: TGTGCCAGCAGCTTGGATCCGGGGGGCACCGGGGAGCTGTTTTTT.